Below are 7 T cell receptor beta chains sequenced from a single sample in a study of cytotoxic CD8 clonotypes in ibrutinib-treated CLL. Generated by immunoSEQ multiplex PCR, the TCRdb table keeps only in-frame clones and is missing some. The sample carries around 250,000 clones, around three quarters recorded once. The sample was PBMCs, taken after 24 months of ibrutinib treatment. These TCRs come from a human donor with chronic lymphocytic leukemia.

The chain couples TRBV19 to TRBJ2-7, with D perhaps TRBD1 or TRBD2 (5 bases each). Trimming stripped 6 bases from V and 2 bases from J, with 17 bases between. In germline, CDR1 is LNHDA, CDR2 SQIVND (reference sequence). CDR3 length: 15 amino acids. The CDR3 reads CASSRTRDPTYEQYF. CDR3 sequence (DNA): TGTGCCAGTAGCAGAACCCGGGACCCCACCTACGAGCAGTACTTC.

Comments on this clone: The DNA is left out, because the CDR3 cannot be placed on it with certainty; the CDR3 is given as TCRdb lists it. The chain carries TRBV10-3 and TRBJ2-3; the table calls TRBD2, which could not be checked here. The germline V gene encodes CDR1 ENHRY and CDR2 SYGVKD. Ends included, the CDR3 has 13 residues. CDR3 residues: CAISAASTDTQYF.

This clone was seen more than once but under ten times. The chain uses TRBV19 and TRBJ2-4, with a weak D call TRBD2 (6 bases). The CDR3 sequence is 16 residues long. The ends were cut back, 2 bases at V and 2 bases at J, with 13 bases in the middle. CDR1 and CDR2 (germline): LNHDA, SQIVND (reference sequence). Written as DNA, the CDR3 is TGTGCCAGTAGTATACGCCCGGGAGCAACCAAAAACATTCAGTACTTC. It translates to CASSIRPGATKNIQYF.

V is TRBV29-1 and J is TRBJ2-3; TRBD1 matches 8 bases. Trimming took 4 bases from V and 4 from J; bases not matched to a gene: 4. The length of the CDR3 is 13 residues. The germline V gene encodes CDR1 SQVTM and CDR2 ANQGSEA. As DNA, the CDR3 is TGCAGCGTTGTTTCAGGGGGCGCAGATACGCAGTATTTT. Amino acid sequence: CSVVSGGADTQYF.

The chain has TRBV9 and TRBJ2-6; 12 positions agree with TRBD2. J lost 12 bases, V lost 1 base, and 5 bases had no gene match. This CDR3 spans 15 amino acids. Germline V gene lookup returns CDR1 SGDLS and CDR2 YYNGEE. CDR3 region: CASSVTTSGSTVLTF. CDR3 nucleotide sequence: TGTGCCAGCAGCGTAACGACTAGCGGGAGTACCGTCCTGACTTTC. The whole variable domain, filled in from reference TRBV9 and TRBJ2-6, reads DSGVTQTPKHLITATGQRVTLRCSPRSGDLSVYWYQQSLDQGLQFLIQYYNGEERAKGNILERFSAQQFPDLHSELNLSSLELGDSALYFCASSVTTSGSTVLTFGAGSRLTVL.

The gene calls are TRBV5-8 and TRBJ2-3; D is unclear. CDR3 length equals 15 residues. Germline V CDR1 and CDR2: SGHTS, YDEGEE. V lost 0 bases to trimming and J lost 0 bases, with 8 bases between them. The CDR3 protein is CASSLASGSTDTQYF. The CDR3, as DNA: TGTGCCAGCAGCTTGGCCTCGGGCAGCACAGATACGCAGTATTTT.

This CDR3 is CASGDSRETQYF. DNA of the CDR3: TGCGCCAGCGGGGACAGTAGGGAGACCCAGTACTTC. This rearrangement joins TRBV5-1 to TRBJ2-5, with 7 nucleotides matching TRBD1. V trimming: 7 bases; J trimming: 5 bases; junction bases outside the gene matches: 5. The CDR3 sequence is 12 residues long. Per germline, CDR1 SGHRS and CDR2 YFSETQ. The full variable domain, rest sourced from reference TRBV5-1 and TRBJ2-5, is KAGVTQTPRYLIKTRGQQVTLSCSPISGHRSVSWYQQTPGQGLQFLFEYFSETQRNKGNFPGRFSGRQFSNSRSEMNVSTLELGDSALYLCASGDSRETQYFGPGTRLLVL.